This T cell receptor beta chain originates from a study of tumor-infiltrating lymphocytes in primary liver carcinoma. Study-level information: Roughly 3.65 to 7.5 million productive TCRbeta reads came from each sample, comparable across tissue types.

Investigators took RNA and DNA out together from 20-30 mg of unsorted bulk tissue. Notes on the study in general: The study found tumor-adjacent and tumor-blood pairs overlapped less than tumor region pairs. There were only about 7.5-25% of top clones found in all five tumor regions.

Notes on this clonotype: Its antigen remains unknown.

This CDR3 is 17 amino acids long. Germline V gives CDR1 LGHNA, CDR2 YNFKEQ. Trimming cost V 4 bases and J 9 bases; bases outside gene matches: 19. From approximately 500 ng total RNA, TCR beta cDNA was generated with a primer in the constant region. Researchers made the TCR beta libraries by running three nested multiplex PCR rounds with slightly modified ARM-PCR. For roughly 10 cycles apiece, the opening two PCR rounds ran with TRBV1-TRBV30 forward primers and a C-beta reverse primer. TCRdb fed the multiplex PCR reads into MiXCR, producing one record per CDR3 protein. This table holds some 32,000 distinct CDR3 sequences, about three quarters found once.

This chain joins TRBV4-2 and TRBJ1-1; 8 positions match TRBD1. The sample comprised liver tumor tissue from sampling region 5. Sample subset: tumor region T5, tumor centre. The receptor was isolated from a man in his forties or fifties with primary liver carcinoma and hepatitis B virus infection. The DNA of the CDR3 is TGTGCCAGCAGCCCAGATTACGGACAGGGTTTTTGGACTAAAGCTTTCTTT. Protein: CASSPDYGQGFWTKAFF.